This TCR beta chain was recorded in a study of early stage breast cancer tumors. Study context: Invasive lobular carcinomas made up about 30% of the 12 ER+/PR+/HER2- tumors. Samples were sequenced at about 10-fold average coverage.

Germline V CDR1 and CDR2: SGHKS, YYEKEE (reference sequence). The CDR3 consists of 18 residues. V lost 2 bases, J lost 2 bases, and 20 bases lay in between. Some clones are missing from TCRdb's copy, which holds only in-frame ones; the method was immunoSEQ multiplex PCR. The sample holds more than 55,000 clones; about 80% are singletons and the top ten take roughly 3.4%. This clone appeared a single time. The TCR originated in a person younger than 45 with breast cancer. The J gene is TRBJ1-3, the V gene TRBV5-5; D is unresolved. Material: blood. The CDR3 coding sequence is TGTGCCAGCAGCTTAGTAGACCGATCCGAGTTTCCTGGAAACACCATATATTTT. Encoded protein: CASSLVDRSEFPGNTIYF.